The 30 T cell receptor beta chains presented below share a single source sample, sequenced in a study of T cells in Graves' hyperthyroidism and ophthalmopathy (dated by TCRdb to between 2017 and 2020). Receptor libraries were prepared by multiplex PCR. Sequencing relied on an Illumina HiSeq 2000. Amplification of TCR beta CDR3 regions was carried out from RNA transcripts. The TCR CDR3 was subjected to a first round of RT-PCR using the HTBI primer set and the Qiagen OneStep RT-PCR kit. The public reads were quality trimmed at Q25 with fastp and then assembled into clones with MiXCR by TCRdb, keeping productive beta chains. Rows with one shared CDR3 protein collapse into an entry with the most common genes and DNA. The sample table lists fewer than 550,000 distinct CDR3 sequences, approximately 14% of them with a count of one. The ten largest clonotypes hold 7.5% to 9% of the sample. Sample: blood. These receptors were taken from a young woman with Graves' hyperthyroidism.

This clonotype was detected a few times. The V gene is TRBV2, the J gene TRBJ2-1; D is unclear. CDR1 is SNHLY and CDR2 is FYNNEI in the germline V gene. The CDR3 is made up of 12 amino acids. V lost 3 bases to trimming and J lost 11 bases, with 11 bases between them. CDR3 sequence (DNA): TGTGCCAGCAGTGAGGATGACCCAAAGCAGTTCTTC. Amino acid sequence: CASSEDDPKQFF.

This clonotype was detected ten times or more. The V gene is TRBV6-5, the J gene TRBJ2-4; D assignment may be TRBD1 or TRBD2 (6 bases each). The CDR3 has 18 amino acids. V dropped 0 bases and J dropped 0 bases, with 15 bases sitting between them. Germline V gene lookup returns CDR1 MNHEY and CDR2 SVGAGI. CDR3: CASSYSKRGALAKNIQYF. The DNA for the CDR3 is TGTGCCAGCAGTTACTCGAAGAGGGGGGCTCTAGCCAAAAACATTCAGTACTTC.

This clonotype was seen ten or more times. The chain couples TRBV7-9 to TRBJ2-3; D is possibly TRBD2 (6 bases). Trimming stripped 5 bases from V and 7 bases from J, with 19 bases between. The CDR3 covers 15 residues. Germline CDR1 is SEHNR and CDR2 is FQNEAQ (reference sequence). CDR3 coding DNA: TGTGCCAGCAGCCCCAGGAGGGATTTGGCGAATACGCAGTATTTT. This translates into CASSPRRDLANTQYF.

This clonotype was recorded many times. A much larger clonotype is one base distant, so this may be a read error. CDR3 nucleotides: TGTGCCAGCAGCTTCTACGCAGATACGCAGTATTTT. Encoded protein: CASSFYADTQYF. This chain joins TRBV7-3 and TRBJ2-3; no reliable D call. The V and J ends lost 3 bases and 4 bases respectively, with 5 bases between them. This CDR3 is 12 amino acids long. CDR1 is SGHTA and CDR2 is FQGTGA in the germline V gene.

There are many counts of this clonotype. V gene TRBV3-1 combines with J gene TRBJ2-7; 7 nucleotides line up with TRBD2. There are 17 residues in the CDR3. The germline V gene has CDR1 LGHDT and CDR2 YNNKEL (reference sequence). Trimming removed 1 base from V and 5 bases from J; junction bases left unmatched: 14. CDR3 DNA sequence: TGTGCCAGCAGCCAAGGAGGGACTGGCGGGAGACGGAACGAGCAGTACTTC. Amino acid sequence: CASSQGGTGGRRNEQYF.

Only a few counts were recorded for this clonotype. The genes are TRBV10-3 and TRBJ2-3; TRBD2 matches 14 bases. The length of the CDR3 is 16 residues. The V gene end was trimmed by 5 bases and the J gene end by 2 bases; junction bases not matched to a gene: 3. Per the germline V gene, CDR1 is ENHRY and CDR2 is SYGVKD. The CDR3 here is CAISPGLAGVTDTQYF. The CDR3 DNA follows: TGTGCCATCAGTCCGGGACTAGCGGGGGTCACAGATACGCAGTATTTT.

This clonotype was detected ten times or more. The J gene is TRBJ2-2, the V gene TRBV2; D remains unclear. The CDR3 has 13 residues. Trimming removed 1 base from V and 5 bases from J, with 5 bases in between. In germline, CDR1 is SNHLY, CDR2 FYNNEI. For the CDR3, the DNA is TGTGCCAGCAGTGAAGTTAGAACCGGGGAGCTGTTTTTT. It codes for CASSEVRTGELFF.

As to this clonotype: An end of the junction differs from the germline gene, which may be a read error. CDR3 in amino acids: CASSLTSRVGGGYTF. CDR3 nucleotide sequence: TGTGCCAGCAGCTTGACGAGCAGAGTGGGGGGTGGCTACACCTTC. This sequence joins TRBV5-1 and TRBJ1-2, with D possibly TRBD1 on 5 matching bases. There are 15 residues in the CDR3. Germline V gives CDR1 SGHRS, CDR2 YFSETQ.

In this sample, this clonotype turned up many times. This chain links TRBV27 with TRBJ2-2; tentatively, D is TRBD2 (5 bases). Trimming cost V 6 bases and J 5 bases, with 10 bases left between them. The germline V gene encodes CDR1 MNHEY and CDR2 SMNVEV (reference sequence). This CDR3 has 13 amino acids. The CDR3 coding sequence is TGTGCCAGCAGGAGGGCGGTAACCGGGGAGCTGTTTTTT. This sequence encodes CASRRAVTGELFF.

The genes are TRBV27 and TRBJ2-6, with D possibly TRBD1 on 5 matching bases. The CDR3 contains 16 residues. Trimming stripped 0 bases from V and 0 bases from J, with 6 bases between. Germline-derived CDR1 and CDR2 are MNHEY and SMNVEV (reference sequence). In DNA, the CDR3 is TGTGCCAGCAGTTTATCCAGGGCCTCTGGGGCCAACGTCCTGACTTTC. Amino acids: CASSLSRASGANVLTF.

This clonotype showed up many times. The V gene is TRBV29-1, the J gene TRBJ2-1; 7 bases map to TRBD2. The J segment lost 7 bases and the V segment lost 4 bases, leaving 7 bases of the junction unmatched. The CDR3 covers 13 residues. Germline assignment: CDR1 SQVTM and CDR2 ANQGSEA. This CDR3 is CSVAAGTKNEQFF. CDR3 sequence (DNA): TGCAGCGTTGCCGCCGGGACTAAGAATGAGCAGTTCTTC.

The chain combines TRBV30 with TRBJ2-1; TRBD2 agrees at 16 bases. The CDR3 is 16 residues long. The V gene's germline CDR1 is GTSNPN and CDR2 SVGIG (reference sequence). V gave up 1 base and J gave up 8 bases; unmatched junction bases: 5. The CDR3 protein is CAWSEGLAGGPDEQFF. The CDR3 nucleotides are TGTGCCTGGAGTGAGGGACTAGCGGGGGGGCCCGATGAGCAGTTCTTC.

On this clonotype: A read error is possible here, since a much larger clone lies one base away. The chain has TRBV12-3 or TRBV12-4 and TRBJ2-3; D unclear. V gave up 5 bases and J gave up 0 bases, with 9 bases separating them. CDR3 length: 14 residues. The CDR3 DNA reads TGTGCCAGCAGTGATACGGCGAGCACAGATACGCAGTATTTT. Translation gives CASSDTASTDTQYF.

Regarding this clonotype: One base away lies a much larger clone, so this may be a sequencing read error. The chain joins TRBV12-3 or TRBV12-4 to TRBJ2-2; 8 positions agree with TRBD1. The CDR3 length is 16 residues. The CDR3 here is CAIRAHRGSGTGEPFF. The CDR3 DNA follows: TGTGCCATCCGAGCCCACAGGGGGTCAGGGACCGGGGAGCCGTTTTTT.

In this sample, this clonotype turned up many times. The rearrangement joins TRBV19 to TRBJ2-5; 12 nucleotides line up with TRBD1. Germline assignment: CDR1 LNHDA and CDR2 SQIVND (reference sequence). Losses at the gene ends were 3 bases for V and 4 bases for J; bases not matched to a gene: 3. CDR3 length: 15 residues. This chain's CDR3 is CASSMGTGGAETQYF. CDR3 bases: TGTGCCAGTAGTATGGGGACAGGGGGCGCAGAGACCCAGTACTTC.

V usage is TRBV4-2 and J usage is TRBJ1-2; D remains unclear. The CDR3 spans 15 residues. The germline CDR1 and CDR2 sequences are LGHNA and YNFKEQ. Trimming took 0 bases from V and 4 from J, leaving 12 bases between them. CDR3 loop: CASSQDRSVSYGYTF. In nucleotides, the CDR3 is TGTGCCAGCAGCCAAGACCGGTCGGTGAGCTATGGCTACACCTTC.

The sample holds many counts of this clonotype. This sequence joins TRBV2 and TRBJ2-7; D might be TRBD1 or TRBD2, each matching 5 bases. The V and J ends lost 6 bases and 2 bases respectively, with 20 bases between them. Germline V gene sequence: CDR1 SNHLY, CDR2 FYNNEI. The CDR3 sequence is 16 residues long. For the CDR3, the DNA is TGTGCCAGCAGCGACATTGGGACCCTGGGGGCCTACGAGCAGTACTTC. Translation: CASSDIGTLGAYEQYF.

This clonotype was detected many times. This chain's CDR3 is CSVTGVASTDTQYF. The DNA for the CDR3 is TGCAGCGTGACAGGGGTAGCTAGCACAGATACGCAGTATTTT. This chain joins TRBV29-1 and TRBJ2-3, with 8 bases aligning to TRBD1. Germline CDR1 SQVTM, CDR2 ANQGSEA. V was pared by 6 bases and J by 0 bases, with 5 bases of the junction left unmatched. There are 14 residues in the CDR3.

The rearrangement uses TRBV29-1 and TRBJ1-2; no clear D gene. Germline loops: CDR1 SQVTM, CDR2 ANQGSEA. The V gene lost 2 bases and the J gene lost 6 bases, with 13 bases spanning the gap. This CDR3 is 13 amino acids long. The CDR3 here is CSVEQDPRDGYTF. In DNA form, the CDR3 reads TGCAGCGTTGAACAGGACCCTAGGGATGGCTACACCTTC.

In its sample, this clonotype was seen many times. This chain joins TRBV20-1 and TRBJ2-1; either TRBD1 or TRBD2 may fit D (5 bases each). Trimming left V 0 bases short and J 8 bases short, with 17 bases between. Germline V gene sequence: CDR1 DFQATT, CDR2 SNEGSKA (reference sequence). This CDR3 contains 15 residues. CDR3 DNA: TGCAGTGCTAGAGATCCCGGCGGTTGGGGACATGAGCAGTTCTTC. Its translation is CSARDPGGWGHEQFF.

This clonotype was counted a few times. Written as DNA, the CDR3 is TGCAGCTGCTATGGCAGGGAGGGGGTTGGCTACACCTTC. Residues: CSCYGREGVGYTF. The chain uses TRBV29-1 and TRBJ1-2; maybe TRBD1 (6 bases). Germline assignment: CDR1 SQVTM and CDR2 ANQGSEA. Between the trimmed V and J ends, which lost 8 bases and 7 bases, there was a span of 20 bases. The CDR3 consists of 13 residues.

This clonotype was recorded at least ten times. The V gene is TRBV12-3 or TRBV12-4, the J gene TRBJ2-5; 9 bases align to TRBD1. The CDR3 loop spans 16 amino acids. J gave up 5 bases and V 1 base, and 8 bases lay outside the gene matches. The CDR3 nucleotides are TGTGCCAGCAGTTTAGTACAGGGGGCACTTCGGGAGACCCAGTACTTC. Encoded protein: CASSLVQGALRETQYF.

This clonotype occurred many times. The chain is built from TRBV13 and TRBJ2-7, with 7 bases that match TRBD1. The CDR3 extends over 14 amino acids. V lost 4 bases, J lost 4 bases, and 7 bases stayed unmatched. Germline CDR1 reads PRHDT; CDR2 reads FYEKMQ (reference sequence). CDR3 coding DNA: TGTGCCAGCAGCTCAGGCGACAGGGAATACGAGCAGTACTTC. Translated: CASSSGDREYEQYF.

This clonotype was picked up a small number of times. V usage is TRBV10-2 and J usage is TRBJ1-5; D is uncertain. This CDR3 comprises 15 residues. The V gene's germline CDR1 is WSHSY and CDR2 SAAADI. The ends were cut back, 3 bases at V and 0 bases at J, with 9 bases in the middle. The CDR3 is CASSDSGYSNQPQHF. CDR3 in DNA: TGCGCCAGCAGTGATTCAGGTTATAGCAATCAGCCCCAGCATTTT.

The table lists this clonotype with a few counts. The rearrangement joins TRBV20-1 to TRBJ2-5; tentatively, D is TRBD1 (5 bases). V was pared by 0 bases and J by 5 bases, with 13 bases between. Germline-derived CDR1 and CDR2 are DFQATT and SNEGSKA (reference sequence). This CDR3 has 14 residues. The CDR3 bases are TGCAGTGCTAGAGATTGGGGCGCACAGGAGACCCAGTACTTC. Translating gives CSARDWGAQETQYF.

This clonotype was picked up a small number of times. This chain joins TRBV4-1 and TRBJ2-3, with D uncertain. The V and J ends lost 2 bases and 6 bases respectively, with 9 bases between them. CDR1 is MGHRA and CDR2 is YSYEKL in the germline V gene. The CDR3 contains 13 residues. The CDR3 loop is CASSQPSYDTQYF. Written as DNA, the CDR3 is TGCGCCAGCAGCCAACCGTCCTACGATACGCAGTATTTT.

This clonotype was seen at least ten times. This chain links TRBV2 with TRBJ2-1; 8 bases are a match to TRBD2. The CDR3 has 15 amino acids. Losses at the gene ends were 4 bases for V and 5 bases for J; bases not matched to a gene: 7. Germline CDR1 and CDR2: SNHLY and FYNNEI. The CDR3 coding sequence is TGTGCCAGCAGTGTACGGCTAGCGGGCGACAATGAGCAGTTCTTC. Translated, it gives CASSVRLAGDNEQFF.

The gene calls are TRBV14 and TRBJ1-6, with D perhaps matching TRBD1 (5 bases). Per germline, CDR1 SGHDN and CDR2 FVKESK. The CDR3 consists of 13 residues. V shed 2 bases and J shed 10 bases, with 9 bases lying between them. The CDR3 DNA follows: TGTGCCAGCAGCCAACAGGGCAAATCACCCCTCCACTTT. Protein: CASSQQGKSPLHF.

This chain joins TRBV20-1 and TRBJ2-1, with D perhaps matching TRBD2 (6 bases). The CDR3 covers 17 residues. The germline CDR1 and CDR2 sequences are DFQATT and SNEGSKA (reference sequence). V lost 0 bases and J lost 0, with 15 bases in between. The CDR3 DNA reads as TGCAGTGCTAGAGACCCTGGAGGGTTAAGCTCCTACAATGAGCAGTTCTTC. Protein: CSARDPGGLSSYNEQFF.

This clonotype was seen at least ten times. The rearrangement joins TRBV28 to TRBJ1-5; no firm D call. Germline V lookup: CDR1 MDHEN, CDR2 SYDVKM. V lost 6 bases and J 7 bases, leaving 13 bases between the germline ends. CDR3 length equals 13 residues. CDR3 amino acids: CASRDYLGQPQHF. The CDR3 DNA sequence: TGTGCCAGCAGGGATTACTTGGGGCAGCCCCAGCATTTT.